Below, 17 T cell receptor beta chains from the same sample are listed, as sequenced in a study of identical twins. TCRdb re-derived calls from the 5' RACE reads in MiXCR, one entry per CDR3 protein. The sample has fewer than 450,000 distinct CDR3 sequences; roughly 9% are singletons. Sequencing was performed on naive T cells sorted from blood. These receptors originate from a woman between 50 and 59 years old in good health.

This clonotype was picked up a small number of times. This chain uses TRBV4-1 with TRBJ2-2, with a weak D call TRBD2 (5 bases). The CDR3 loop spans 15 amino acids. From germline, CDR1 is MGHRA and CDR2 YSYEKL. Deletions cut 2 bases from V and 3 bases from J, with 10 bases between. CDR3 in DNA: TGCGCCAGCAGCCAACGGAGGCGGGACACCGGGGAGCTGTTTTTT. Translating gives CASSQRRRDTGELFF.

The gene calls are TRBV5-1 and TRBJ2-2; D gene ambiguous. Looked up from germline, CDR1 is SGHRS and CDR2 is YFSETQ. The CDR3 loop spans 14 amino acids. Trimming cost V 4 bases and J 4 bases, with 11 bases left between them. The CDR3 protein is CASSPTPGTGELFF. The CDR3 coding sequence is TGCGCCAGCAGCCCCACTCCGGGCACCGGGGAGCTGTTTTTT.

This clonotype occurred a few times. The genes are TRBV29-1 and TRBJ2-1; D might be TRBD1 (6 bases). The CDR3 totals 12 residues. Germline V CDR1 and CDR2: SQVTM, ANQGSEA. The ends were cut back, 7 bases at V and 8 bases at J, with 15 bases in the middle. The CDR3 DNA is TGCAGCGCCATCCCCGGGACACATGAGCAGTTCTTC. This gives the protein CSAIPGTHEQFF.

This clonotype was counted at least ten times. J is TRBJ2-7 and V is TRBV4-1; D gene unclear. The CDR3 contains 15 residues. V lost 3 bases, J lost 4 bases, and 16 bases lay in between. CDR1 MGHRA and CDR2 YSYEKL come from the germline V gene. The CDR3 DNA reads as TGCGCCAGCAGCCAGGACCACGACGCCATTTACGAGCAGTACTTC. This codes for CASSQDHDAIYEQYF.

This clonotype was detected many times. The rearrangement links TRBV27 to TRBJ1-2; D possibly corresponds to TRBD1 (6 bases). Germline CDR1 MNHEY, CDR2 SMNVEV (reference sequence). This CDR3 has 13 amino acids. Deletions cut 10 bases from V and 2 bases from J, with 14 bases between. The CDR3 nucleotides read TGTGCCACCTCGGGCAGGGGAAACTATGGCTACACCTTC. Its protein is CATSGRGNYGYTF.

This clonotype was seen many times. The chain employs TRBV29-1 and TRBJ2-1; 12 bases line up with TRBD2. This CDR3 is built from 13 residues. Germline assignment: CDR1 SQVTM and CDR2 ANQGSEA. The trim removed 7 bases at V and 9 bases at J, leaving 7 bases unmatched. The CDR3 DNA is TGCAGCGGTTCTAGCGGGAGGGCCGGTGAGCAGTTCTTC. Amino acids: CSGSSGRAGEQFF.

This clonotype was observed a handful of times. V gene TRBV5-1 combines with J gene TRBJ2-4; TRBD1 might be the D (6 bases). Germline V gene lookup returns CDR1 SGHRS and CDR2 YFSETQ. The CDR3 covers 14 residues. Between the trimmed V and J ends, which lost 3 bases and 5 bases, there was a span of 12 bases. CDR3 nucleotides: TGCGCCAGCAGCTCCACAGGGCCAGAAAACATTCAGTACTTC. Translated: CASSSTGPENIQYF.

The V call is TRBV6-5, the J call TRBJ1-3, with D hard to call. Looked up from germline, CDR1 is MNHEY and CDR2 is SVGAGI. The CDR3 length is 13 residues. The V gene lost 0 bases and the J gene lost 3 bases, with 3 bases spanning the gap. CDR3 in amino acids: CASSYSFGNTIYF. CDR3 nucleotide sequence: TGTGCCAGCAGTTACTCCTTTGGAAACACCATATATTTT.

This clonotype appeared many times. The chain has TRBV7-9 and TRBJ2-1, with TRBD2 matching over 11 bases. This CDR3 has 15 residues. V shed 6 bases, J shed 5 bases, and the junction held 6 bases outside the gene matches. Germline CDR1 and CDR2: SEHNR and FQNEAQ (reference sequence). CDR3 amino acids: CASRAGLAANNEQFF. DNA of the CDR3: TGTGCCAGCAGGGCGGGACTAGCGGCCAACAATGAGCAGTTCTTC.

This clonotype came up many times. This chain joins TRBV9 and TRBJ2-7; the D gene is possibly TRBD2 (6 bases). The CDR3 covers 15 residues. The V gene lost 4 bases and the J gene lost 2 bases, with 16 bases spanning the gap. The V gene's germline CDR1 is SGDLS and CDR2 YYNGEE. The CDR3 region is CASSPQTEGPYEQYF. The DNA of the CDR3 is TGTGCCAGCAGCCCCCAGACGGAGGGACCCTACGAGCAGTACTTC.

In its sample, this clonotype was seen many times. This chain joins TRBV29-1 and TRBJ2-1, with D uncertain. CDR3 length: 10 residues. Germline V gene data show CDR1 as SQVTM and CDR2 as ANQGSEA. The V gene lost 7 bases and the J gene lost 7 bases, with 8 bases spanning the gap. CDR3 loop: CSGRSNEQFF. CDR3 in DNA: TGCAGCGGTAGGTCTAATGAGCAGTTCTTC.

The chain couples TRBV10-3 to TRBJ2-5; TRBD1 matches 8 bases. This CDR3 has 15 amino acids. Per germline, CDR1 ENHRY and CDR2 SYGVKD. J lost 3 bases, V lost 2 bases, and 5 bases had no gene match. CDR3 sequence (DNA): TGTGCCATCAGTGAGAGACAGGGGACGGAAGAGACCCAGTACTTC. Translation gives CAISERQGTEETQYF.

In its sample, this clonotype was seen many times. This chain connects TRBV5-5 to TRBJ1-1; 9 nucleotides agree with TRBD1. Germline CDR1 reads SGHKS; CDR2 reads YYEKEE (reference sequence). After removal of 1 base from V and 3 bases from J, the junction contained 10 bases not matched to a gene. The CDR3 is made up of 17 amino acids. The CDR3, as DNA: TGTGCCAGCAGCTTGAGAGGGACAGGGATCGGGGACACTGAAGCTTTCTTT. It encodes CASSLRGTGIGDTEAFF.

The chain has TRBV20-1 and TRBJ2-1, with 11 bases fitting TRBD2. Germline V gene data show CDR1 as DFQATT and CDR2 as SNEGSKA (reference sequence). With V trimmed by 3 bases and J by 4 bases, 5 bases remained unmatched. The CDR3 has 15 amino acids. The CDR3 DNA reads as TGCAGTGCTAGGTTACTAGCGGGAGCTTACAATGAGCAGTTCTTC. Translated: CSARLLAGAYNEQFF.

The chain recombines TRBV28 with TRBJ2-3, with D maybe TRBD1 (6 bases). V lost 4 bases and J lost 1, with 12 bases in between. This CDR3 is built from 15 residues. Germline V lookup: CDR1 MDHEN, CDR2 SYDVKM. For the CDR3, the DNA is TGTGCCAGCAGTTCGGTGGGACACCGCACAGATACGCAGTATTTT. This encodes CASSSVGHRTDTQYF.

The chain joins TRBV20-1 to TRBJ2-1; 9 bases line up with TRBD2. CDR3 size: 18 residues. Unmatched junction bases numbered 19, after V lost 4 bases and J lost 6 bases. Germline values: CDR1 DFQATT, CDR2 SNEGSKA (reference sequence). Here the CDR3 DNA reads TGCAGTGCTACCTTGGGACTAGCCGGGTTTGGAACGACCAATGAGCAGTTCTTC. Translation gives CSATLGLAGFGTTNEQFF.

This clonotype appeared many times. The genes are TRBV29-1 and TRBJ1-2, with D perhaps matching TRBD1 (6 bases). Trimming cost V 4 bases and J 13 bases, with 10 bases left between them. The germline V gene encodes CDR1 SQVTM and CDR2 ANQGSEA. CDR3 size: 9 residues. The CDR3 reads CSVAGQTTF. The DNA for the CDR3 is TGCAGCGTTGCCGGACAGACCACCTTC.